These 30 T cell receptor beta chains share one sample of origin, sequenced in a study of CXCR3-negative and CXCR3-positive naive CD8 T cells. The libraries of TRB cDNA were constructed through 5' RACE using UMI labels. TCRdb reprocessed the 5' RACE reads and keeps a single row for each CDR3 protein, giving no DNA. This sample carries approximately 120,000 distinct CDR3 sequences, with just over 0.35% going to the ten biggest clones. Antigens of these TCRs are unknown. Study outcomes and limitations: CXCR3-positive naive cells had more hydrophobic TRB CDR3s than CXCR3-negative naive cells.

Sequenced: naive CXCR3+ CD8+ T cells from blood. As to subset: CD45RO-CCR7+CD27+CD95- naive CD8+ T cells expressing CXCR3 (TNR3+). These TCRs come from a human donor in good health. Some clones in this sample may be carry-over from other donors' samples.

V usage is TRBV10-3 and J usage is TRBJ2-1. The germline CDR1 and CDR2 sequences are ENHRY and SYGVKD. CDR3 length: 16 residues. This CDR3 reads CAISESGGSSYNEQFF.

The chain links TRBV7-9 to TRBJ2-5; checking the TCRdb D call of TRBD2 is not possible without DNA. The CDR3 has 20 residues. Germline-derived CDR1 and CDR2 are SEHNR and FQNEAQ (reference sequence). Here the CDR3 reads CASRPTVPGLAEGIQETQYF.

J is TRBJ1-2 and V is TRBV7-9; TCRdb's D call, TRBD1, is unchecked because there is no DNA. The CDR3 is 16 residues long. Germline V CDR1 and CDR2: SEHNR, FQNEAQ (reference sequence). CDR3 in amino acids: CASSYGHLGTNYGYTF.

The chain links TRBV2 to TRBJ2-2; TCRdb selects TRBD1, and the lack of DNA leaves this call unchecked. Germline V gives CDR1 SNHLY, CDR2 FYNNEI. There are 16 residues in the CDR3. CDR3 in amino acids: CASSHSGTGNTGELFF.

This chain connects TRBV2 to TRBJ2-7. CDR1 is SNHLY, CDR2 FYNNEI, per germline. CDR3 length equals 12 residues. CDR3 residues: CASSEPGPEQYF.

This chain links TRBV29-1 with TRBJ1-2; the D gene TCRdb calls, TRBD1, cannot be checked with no DNA. The germline V gene encodes CDR1 SQVTM and CDR2 ANQGSEA. This CDR3 region has 14 residues. This chain's CDR3 is CSVAPGFSNYGYTF.

The chain has TRBV9 and TRBJ2-3. The CDR3 totals 12 residues. CDR1 and CDR2 (germline): SGDLS, YYNGEE. The CDR3 protein is CASSVSGNTQYF. The full variable domain, completed using reference TRBV9 and TRBJ2-3, is DSGVTQTPKHLITATGQRVTLRCSPRSGDLSVYWYQQSLDQGLQFLIQYYNGEERAKGNILERFSAQQFPDLHSELNLSSLELGDSALYFCASSVSGNTQYFGPGTRLTVL.

The chain recombines TRBV29-1 with TRBJ2-7; lacking DNA, the TRBD1 call made by TCRdb goes unchecked. Per germline, CDR1 SQVTM and CDR2 ANQGSEA. The CDR3 runs 13 residues. CDR3 region: CSVGPTAMGEQYF.

The chain couples TRBV29-1 to TRBJ2-7; TCRdb outputs TRBD2, but without DNA this stays unchecked. The CDR3 runs 13 residues. CDR1 is SQVTM and CDR2 is ANQGSEA in the germline V gene. The CDR3 region is CSVGGGLADEQYF.

The chain couples TRBV7-9 to TRBJ2-7; TCRdb reports TRBD1, a call that lacks DNA to check it against. The CDR3 is 15 amino acids. Germline V lookup: CDR1 SEHNR, CDR2 FQNEAQ (reference sequence). The chain's CDR3 is CASSLEGGSSYEQYF.

This chain uses TRBV12-3 or TRBV12-4 with TRBJ2-1. The CDR3 is made up of 13 amino acids. CDR3 protein: CASSHDGRNEQFF.

J is TRBJ2-7 and V is TRBV20-1; TCRdb designates TRBD1, a call that cannot be tested without DNA. The CDR3 has 15 amino acids. CDR1 is DFQATT, CDR2 SNEGSKA, per germline (reference sequence). The CDR3 loop is CSARDLRTGDYEQYF.

The chain has TRBV15 and TRBJ2-3; the D call from TCRdb, TRBD1, cannot be confirmed without DNA. CDR1 and CDR2 (germline): LNHNV, YYDKDF (reference sequence). CDR3 length: 19 amino acids. This CDR3 reads CATSREWAEGTGVTDTQYF.

The chain employs TRBV27 and TRBJ2-7; the D call of TRBD1 rests on TCRdb alone, since no DNA is present to check it. The CDR3 spans 14 residues. Germline V gene sequence: CDR1 MNHEY, CDR2 SMNVEV (reference sequence). The CDR3: CASSLQGRTYEQYF.

The rearrangement links TRBV7-9 to TRBJ1-1. This CDR3 spans 12 amino acids. The germline V gene encodes CDR1 SEHNR and CDR2 FQNEAQ (reference sequence). CDR3 in amino acids: CASRPKDGEAFF.

This chain joins TRBV4-3 and TRBJ2-7. The germline gives CDR1 LGHNA, CDR2 YSLEER. The CDR3 runs 15 residues. CDR3 sequence: CASSQALDGSYEQYF.

The rearrangement uses TRBV7-9 and TRBJ2-1; TCRdb's D call of TRBD2 is untestable without DNA. The length of the CDR3 is 16 residues. Germline loops: CDR1 SEHNR, CDR2 FQNEAQ (reference sequence). CDR3 protein: CASSLDFSGRNNEQFF.

This chain links TRBV12-3 or TRBV12-4 with TRBJ2-1; the D call of TRBD1 rests on TCRdb alone, since no DNA is present to check it. CDR3 size: 13 residues. CDR3 in amino acids: CASSGGQANEQFF.

The rearrangement uses TRBV20-1 and TRBJ2-1. This CDR3 has 11 amino acids. Germline V gives CDR1 DFQATT, CDR2 SNEGSKA (reference sequence). This chain's CDR3 is CSARENNEQFF.

The chain recombines TRBV7-6 with TRBJ1-1; the TCRdb call, TRBD1, lacks DNA for checking. CDR1 and CDR2 from the germline V gene are SGHVS and FNYEAQ. The CDR3 length is 13 residues. CDR3: CASGQGLNTEAFF.

V usage is TRBV29-1 and J usage is TRBJ2-7. This CDR3 is built from 13 residues. The germline gives CDR1 SQVTM, CDR2 ANQGSEA. CDR3 in amino acids: CSVVGVEWSEQYF.

The genes are TRBV19 and TRBJ1-1. Germline CDR1 reads LNHDA; CDR2 reads SQIVND (reference sequence). CDR3 size: 12 residues. This CDR3 reads CASRGSGTEAFF.

V usage is TRBV3-1 and J usage is TRBJ2-3; TCRdb indicates TRBD1, and absent DNA this call remains unverified. The CDR3 consists of 16 residues. CDR1 is LGHDT, CDR2 YNNKEL, per germline (reference sequence). This CDR3 is CASSHMWGGSADTQYF.

The chain links TRBV12-3 or TRBV12-4 to TRBJ1-5; TCRdb picks TRBD1, but there is no DNA to check that call. CDR3 length: 13 residues. The CDR3 sequence is CASSYGQGKPQHF.

The rearrangement joins TRBV15 to TRBJ2-3; TCRdb lists TRBD1, though no DNA is available to test this call. Germline values: CDR1 LNHNV, CDR2 YYDKDF (reference sequence). The CDR3 extends over 20 amino acids. The CDR3 region is CATSRDRFSGGRSSTDTQYF.

The chain is built from TRBV7-9 and TRBJ2-7; TCRdb's assignment of TRBD1 cannot be checked, as there is no DNA. Germline CDR1 and CDR2: SEHNR and FQNEAQ (reference sequence). The CDR3 loop spans 14 amino acids. The CDR3 loop reads CASSLISGGWEQYF. The whole variable domain, remainder taken from reference TRBV7-9 and TRBJ2-7, is DTGVSQNPRHKITKRGQNVTFRCDPISEHNRLYWYRQTLGQGPEFLTYFQNEAQLEKSRLLSDRFSAERPKGSFSTLEIQRTEQGDSAMYLCASSLISGGWEQYFGPGTRLTVT.

The rearrangement uses TRBV15 and TRBJ1-5; TCRdb picks TRBD1, but there is no DNA to check that call. The CDR3 loop spans 15 amino acids. Germline CDR1 is LNHNV and CDR2 is YYDKDF (reference sequence). This CDR3 reads CATSRAGHHNQPQHF.

V and J are TRBV4-1 and TRBJ2-2. CDR1 and CDR2 (germline): MGHRA, YSYEKL. CDR3 length: 16 amino acids. CDR3 protein: CASSQVAGLNTGELFF.

The chain recombines TRBV28 with TRBJ2-5; the TRBD2 assignment by TCRdb is unverifiable without DNA. Germline CDR1 MDHEN, CDR2 SYDVKM. The CDR3 runs to 15 residues. The CDR3 spells CASSWTADSQETQYF.

The rearrangement uses TRBV29-1 and TRBJ2-3; TCRdb proposes TRBD1, but this gene call is untestable without DNA. Per the germline V gene, CDR1 is SQVTM and CDR2 is ANQGSEA. CDR3 length equals 15 residues. The chain's CDR3 is CSVTSRGQGTDTQYF.